The 26 T cell receptor beta chains listed next were all sequenced from one sample in a study of human T cells and chemical hapten exposure. Time point given: pre-sensitization, week 0. Treatment in this sample: therapeutic diphenylcyclopropenone sensitization with weekly scalp DPC. TCRdb re-derived calls from the RACE reads in MiXCR, one entry per CDR3 protein. The table has about 350,000 distinct CDR3 sequences, about 5.4% seen once. The source material was whole blood, sampled in connection with sensitization to the hapten diphenylcyclopropenone (DPC). Receptors were obtained from a young woman with alopecia areata. Some clones in this sample may be carry-over from other donors' samples.

This clonotype has at least ten counts. This chain joins TRBV13 and TRBJ1-2; TRBD1 matches at 11 bases. The CDR3 totals 15 residues. Germline assignment: CDR1 PRHDT and CDR2 FYEKMQ (reference sequence). J gave up 5 bases and V 6 bases, and 8 bases lay outside the gene matches. This CDR3 is CASRNRDRGGYGYTF. CDR3 sequence (DNA): TGTGCCAGCAGGAACCGGGACAGGGGGGGTTATGGCTACACCTTC.

Ten or more counts support this clonotype. This sequence joins TRBV10-3 and TRBJ1-5; D may be TRBD1 (6 bases). Looked up from germline, CDR1 is ENHRY and CDR2 is SYGVKD. V was trimmed by 6 bases and J by 4 bases, leaving 10 bases between them. The CDR3 extends over 13 amino acids. The CDR3 DNA sequence: TGTGCCATCAGCACTACAGGGAATCAGCCCCAGCATTTT. It specifies CAISTTGNQPQHF.

Only a few counts were recorded for this clonotype. The chain carries TRBV6-6 and TRBJ2-5; D uncertain. CDR1 is MNHNY and CDR2 is SVGAGI in the germline V gene (reference sequence). The CDR3 is made up of 15 amino acids. Trimming shortened V by 2 bases and J by 0 bases, and 10 bases separated the two germline ends. CDR3 amino acids: CASSYPTEYQETQYF. As DNA, the CDR3 is TGTGCCAGCAGTTACCCCACAGAGTACCAAGAGACCCAGTACTTC.

The chain combines TRBV10-3 with TRBJ1-2; possibly TRBD1 for D (5 bases). Germline V gene lookup returns CDR1 ENHRY and CDR2 SYGVKD. This CDR3 contains 14 residues. Trimming shortened V by 0 bases and J by 3 bases, and 8 bases separated the two germline ends. In nucleotides, the CDR3 is TGTGCCATCAGTGAGTCGAAAGGGGACTATGGCTACACCTTC. As protein: CAISESKGDYGYTF.

This clonotype came up a few times. This sequence joins TRBV9 and TRBJ2-2, with 10 positions matching TRBD2. The V gene end was trimmed by 5 bases and the J gene end by 4 bases; junction bases not matched to a gene: 5. The CDR3 has 15 residues. CDR1 is SGDLS, CDR2 YYNGEE, per germline. The CDR3 reads CASRAGGRGTGELFF. The CDR3 DNA sequence: TGTGCCAGCAGAGCGGGGGGGCGAGGCACCGGGGAGCTGTTTTTT.

This clonotype turned up a few times. This chain connects TRBV12-3 or TRBV12-4 to TRBJ1-5; possible D gene TRBD1, 6 bases. This CDR3 is 15 amino acids long. Trimming took off 6 bases at V and 0 bases at J, with 12 bases between the two ends. CDR3 in amino acids: CASRIGGLSNQPQHF. In DNA, the CDR3 is TGTGCCAGCAGAATAGGGGGGCTTAGCAATCAGCCCCAGCATTTT.

The rearrangement links TRBV6-5 to TRBJ2-2; no reliable D call. The CDR3 contains 15 residues. Germline CDR1 MNHEY, CDR2 SVGAGI. The ends were cut back, 8 bases at V and 5 bases at J, with 18 bases in the middle. For the CDR3, the DNA is TGTGCCAGCGGTACCGGACCTTCAACGACCGGGGAGCTGTTTTTT. This sequence encodes CASGTGPSTTGELFF.

This clonotype was counted many times. The V and J genes are TRBV18 and TRBJ2-3; 8 bases map to TRBD1. V was pared by 3 bases and J by 4 bases, with 12 bases of the junction left unmatched. Germline V CDR1 and CDR2: KGHSH, LQKENI. The length of the CDR3 is 17 residues. The CDR3 spells CASSPAGTGPKPDTQYF. DNA for the CDR3: TGTGCCAGCTCACCCGCCGGGACAGGACCCAAGCCAGATACGCAGTATTTT.

This clonotype was counted a few times. The DNA is left out, because the CDR3 cannot be placed on it with certainty; the CDR3 is given as TCRdb lists it. The gene calls are TRBV4-1 and TRBJ2-1; the table's D call of TRBD1 was not tested on the DNA. The germline gives CDR1 MGHRA, CDR2 YSYEKL. The CDR3 has 14 residues if both end residues are counted. The CDR3 spells CASSQVGLGAKWFF.

The V and J genes are TRBV10-3 and TRBJ1-1, with D possibly TRBD1 on 5 matching bases. Germline V gene lookup returns CDR1 ENHRY and CDR2 SYGVKD. The CDR3 is made up of 13 amino acids. Trimming removed 2 bases at V and 7 bases at J, with 11 bases between. DNA of the CDR3: TGTGCCATCAGTGAGCCAACGACAGTTGAAGCTTTCTTT. It translates to CAISEPTTVEAFF.

This clonotype was seen only a few times. This chain links TRBV29-1 with TRBJ2-7; D gene uncertain. V was clipped by 4 bases and J by 7 bases, with 11 bases between them. Germline loops: CDR1 SQVTM, CDR2 ANQGSEA. The CDR3 extends over 11 amino acids. CDR3 DNA: TGCAGCGTTGGGTCCCCTGGAGAGCAGTACTTC. It codes for CSVGSPGEQYF.

This clonotype came up a few times. The CDR3 loop is CATDLTSGGADTQYF. In nucleotides, the CDR3 is TGTGCCACCGACCTAACTAGCGGGGGGGCCGATACGCAGTATTTT. The chain combines TRBV6-2 or TRBV6-3 with TRBJ2-3; 13 bases are a match to TRBD2. CDR3 size: 15 residues. V shed 10 bases and J 6 bases; nucleotides not matched to a gene: 10. The germline V gene has CDR1 MNHEY and CDR2 SVGEGT.

This clonotype was detected a few times. The chain couples TRBV24-1 to TRBJ2-3; D gene unclear. The CDR3 consists of 12 residues. Germline CDR1 reads KGHDR; CDR2 reads SFDVKD. V lost 4 bases and J lost 5, with 6 bases in between. The CDR3 protein is CATSDDLDTQYF. The CDR3 DNA sequence: TGTGCCACCAGTGACGATTTAGATACGCAGTATTTT.

This clonotype was recorded many times. This rearrangement joins TRBV6-5 to TRBJ1-3, with D hard to call. Germline loops: CDR1 MNHEY, CDR2 SVGAGI. The germline V and J ends were trimmed by 9 bases and 0 bases, with 9 bases remaining between them. The CDR3 totals 13 residues. CDR3 protein: CASFRSSGNTIYF. The DNA of the CDR3 is TGTGCCAGTTTCAGAAGCTCTGGAAACACCATATATTTT.

This clonotype was seen ten or more times. The rearrangement uses TRBV12-3 or TRBV12-4 and TRBJ2-7; 9 bases fit TRBD1. Trimming took 6 bases from V and 3 from J; bases not matched to a gene: 3. This CDR3 has 13 residues. Here the CDR3 reads CASSLGQGYEQYF. CDR3 nucleotide sequence: TGTGCCAGCAGCCTGGGACAGGGCTACGAGCAGTACTTC.

This clonotype was recorded a few times. The gene calls are TRBV14 and TRBJ1-1, with D perhaps TRBD1 (5 bases). CDR1 is SGHDN and CDR2 is FVKESK in the germline V gene. The length of the CDR3 is 18 residues. Trimming pared 3 bases from V and 1 base from J, leaving 21 bases between. CDR3 sequence: CASSQDTHRENTNTEAFF. In DNA, the CDR3 is TGTGCCAGCAGCCAGGACACACACCGGGAGAATACGAACACTGAAGCTTTCTTT.

This chain joins TRBV6-1 and TRBJ1-4; D gene uncertain. This CDR3 comprises 15 residues. Trimming shortened V by 1 base and J by 4 bases, and 10 bases separated the two germline ends. CDR1 and CDR2 from the germline V gene are MNHNS and SASEGT. The DNA of the CDR3 is TGTGCCAGCAGTGAAGAAACGGGGATTAATGAAAAACTGTTTTTT. This gives the protein CASSEETGINEKLFF.

There are a few counts of this clonotype. The chain links TRBV27 to TRBJ2-1; 8 nucleotides agree with TRBD1. From germline, CDR1 is MNHEY and CDR2 SMNVEV (reference sequence). J lost 3 bases, V lost 2 bases, and 12 bases had no gene match. The CDR3 is 18 amino acids. CDR3 sequence: CASSLAILQGGSYNEQFF. CDR3 nucleotides: TGTGCCAGCAGTTTAGCAATTCTACAGGGGGGTAGCTACAATGAGCAGTTCTTC.

The rearrangement uses TRBV5-1 and TRBJ2-1; 11 bases are a match to TRBD2. This CDR3 comprises 15 residues. The ends lost 1 base at V and 7 bases at J; junction bases unmatched: 4. The germline V gene encodes CDR1 SGHRS and CDR2 YFSETQ. The CDR3, as DNA: TGCGCCAGCAGCTTGTTGGCTAGCGGGGGGAATGAGCAGTTCTTC. Its translation: CASSLLASGGNEQFF.

This clonotype was counted at least ten times. The CDR3 bases are TGTGCCAGCAGCTTAGTTGGCAGAGTGCTCTCTGGAAACACCATATATTTT. Protein: CASSLVGRVLSGNTIYF. V usage is TRBV11-2 and J usage is TRBJ1-3; unclear D gene. The CDR3 runs 17 residues. Per the germline V gene, CDR1 is SGHAT and CDR2 is FQNNGV. Trimming removed 1 base from V and 0 bases from J, with 13 bases in between. The full variable domain, its missing parts supplied by reference TRBV11-2 and TRBJ1-3, is EAGVAQSPRYKIIEKRQSVAFWCNPISGHATLYWYQQILGQGPKLLIQFQNNGVVDDSQLPKDRFSAERLKGVDSTLKIQPAKLEDSAVYLCASSLVGRVLSGNTIYFGEGSWLTVV.

This clonotype was seen a few times. The chain joins TRBV11-1 to TRBJ1-1, with TRBD1 matching 7 bases. With 4 bases clipped from V and 2 bases from J, the junction kept 10 bases outside the gene matches. CDR1 is SGHAT, CDR2 FQDESV, per germline (reference sequence). The CDR3 is 16 amino acids. The CDR3 here is CASSYPRTGPNTEAFF. CDR3 sequence (DNA): TGTGCCAGCAGCTACCCCCGGACAGGTCCAAACACTGAAGCTTTCTTT.

J is TRBJ2-5 and V is TRBV6-5; 10 nucleotides agree with TRBD2. CDR1 and CDR2 (germline): MNHEY, SVGAGI. V was pared by 2 bases and J by 11 bases, with 5 bases of the junction left unmatched. The length of the CDR3 is 13 residues. The CDR3 sequence is CASSYGGLASQYF. CDR3 coding DNA: TGTGCCAGCAGTTACGGGGGACTAGCGAGTCAGTACTTC.

This clonotype occurred many times. This chain links TRBV7-2 with TRBJ2-7; TRBD2 agrees at 14 bases. The J segment lost 0 bases and the V segment lost 5 bases, leaving 9 bases of the junction unmatched. The germline gives CDR1 SGHTA, CDR2 FQGNSA. The CDR3 loop spans 18 amino acids. The CDR3 protein is CASSPRWTSGGYSYEQYF. For the CDR3, the DNA is TGTGCCAGCAGCCCTAGATGGACTAGCGGGGGGTACTCCTACGAGCAGTACTTC.

This clonotype was counted between two and nine times. This chain connects TRBV27 to TRBJ2-1; 8 bases line up with TRBD2. CDR1 is MNHEY and CDR2 is SMNVEV in the germline V gene (reference sequence). The CDR3 runs 15 residues. V lost 5 bases to trimming and J lost 5 bases; unmatched junction nucleotides: 8. As DNA, the CDR3 is TGTGCCAGCAGTCCCCGGGGGGGGCAGGACAATGAGCAGTTCTTC. It yields the protein CASSPRGGQDNEQFF.

V usage is TRBV6-1 and J usage is TRBJ1-5; perhaps TRBD1 as D (5 bases). The CDR3 extends over 13 amino acids. From germline, CDR1 is MNHNS and CDR2 SASEGT. Trimming removed 10 bases at V and 6 bases at J, with 16 bases between. DNA for the CDR3: TGTGCCACCCAGTGGGAGGGGAGTCAGCCCCAGCATTTT. Translating it yields CATQWEGSQPQHF.

This clonotype occurred a few times. The chain carries TRBV25-1 and TRBJ2-3; 7 nucleotides match TRBD2. After removal of 1 base from V and 2 bases from J, the junction contained 6 bases not matched to a gene. The CDR3 is 16 residues long. Germline assignment: CDR1 MGHDK and CDR2 SYGVNS. CDR3 sequence: CASSESTSRITDTQYF. CDR3 nucleotides: TGTGCCAGCAGTGAATCGACTAGCCGGATCACAGATACGCAGTATTTT.